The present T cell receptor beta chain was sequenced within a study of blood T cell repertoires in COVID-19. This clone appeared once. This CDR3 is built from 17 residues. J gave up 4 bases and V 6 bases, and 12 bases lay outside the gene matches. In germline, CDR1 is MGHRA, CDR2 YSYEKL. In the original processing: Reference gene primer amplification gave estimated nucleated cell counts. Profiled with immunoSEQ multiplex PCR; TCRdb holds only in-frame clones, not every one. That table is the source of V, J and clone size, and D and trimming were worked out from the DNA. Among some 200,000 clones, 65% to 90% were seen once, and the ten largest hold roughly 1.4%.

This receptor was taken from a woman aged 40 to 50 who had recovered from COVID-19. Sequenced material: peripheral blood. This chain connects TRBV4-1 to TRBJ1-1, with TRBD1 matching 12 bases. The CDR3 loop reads CASSRPGQGAQGTEAFF. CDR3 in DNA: TGCGCCAGCAGTCGCCCGGGACAGGGGGCCCAAGGCACTGAAGCTTTCTTT.